This is a list of T cell receptor beta chains from one sample in a study of blood T cell repertoires in COVID-19. The assay was immunoSEQ multiplex PCR, and TCRdb's table has in-frame clones only and misses some. The repertoire holds tens of thousands of clones, around 84% seen once, with roughly 9.7% in the top ten. Sequenced input: peripheral blood. These receptors came from a man in his sixties with COVID-19, enrolled during active disease. The CDR3 runs from the conserved cysteine through the conserved F or W.

V gene	J gene	CDR3 protein
TRBV11-3	TRBJ2-1	CASSARTGYNEQFF
TRBV5-4	TRBJ1-1	CASSSGSAGMNTEAFF
TRBV18	TRBJ1-1	CASSPGGDTEAFF
TRBV3-1/TRBV3-2	TRBJ2-5	CASSQGGQGETQYF
TRBV2	TRBJ1-3	CASSEVFRVPGNTIYF
TRBV3-1/TRBV3-2	TRBJ2-7	CASSQVAGTGSHEQYF
TRBV19	TRBJ1-5	CASSIGWGQRNSNQPQHF
TRBV12-3/TRBV12-4	TRBJ1-2	CASSPQGEGGYTF
TRBV10-3	TRBJ2-7	CAIRGGSQPTTLEQYF
TRBV4-1	TRBJ2-3	CASSQDPRVIAGGITDTQYF
TRBV5-1	TRBJ2-6	CASSLEAQGPFSGANVLTF
TRBV7-9	TRBJ1-1	CASSLNRETEAFF
TRBV19	TRBJ2-5	CASSIRETQYF
TRBV5-1	TRBJ2-7	CASSLLEATYEQYF
TRBV11-1	TRBJ2-1	CASSLVAYNEQFF
TRBV7-2	TRBJ1-6	CASSLGSWTPLHF
TRBV28	TRBJ2-7	CASSLGLGTEILEQYF
TRBV6-5	TRBJ1-1	CASSFREGNPNTEAFF
TRBV24-1	TRBJ1-1	CATSLAGDGSTEAFF
TRBV3-1/TRBV3-2	TRBJ1-1	CASSQGDRNTEAFF
TRBV12-5	TRBJ2-1	CASGIGTSGRNEQFF
TRBV2	TRBJ2-7	CASSNTGQGYEQYF
TRBV19	TRBJ1-1	CASSIDPLQVPNTEAFF